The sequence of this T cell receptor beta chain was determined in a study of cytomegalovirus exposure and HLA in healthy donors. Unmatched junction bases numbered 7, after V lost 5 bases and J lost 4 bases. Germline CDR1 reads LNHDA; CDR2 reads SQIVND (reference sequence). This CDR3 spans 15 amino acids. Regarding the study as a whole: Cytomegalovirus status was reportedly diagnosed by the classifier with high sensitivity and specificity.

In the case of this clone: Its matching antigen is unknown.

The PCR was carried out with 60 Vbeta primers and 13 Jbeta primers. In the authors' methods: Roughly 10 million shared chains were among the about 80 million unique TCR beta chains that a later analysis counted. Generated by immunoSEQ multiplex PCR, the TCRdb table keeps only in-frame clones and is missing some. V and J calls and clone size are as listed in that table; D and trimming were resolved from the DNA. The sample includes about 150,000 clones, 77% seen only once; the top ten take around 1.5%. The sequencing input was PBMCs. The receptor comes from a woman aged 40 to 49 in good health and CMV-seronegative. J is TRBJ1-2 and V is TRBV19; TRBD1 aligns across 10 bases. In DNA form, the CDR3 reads TGTGCCAGTAGTCCAGACAGGGGGCACAGCTATGGCTACACCTTC. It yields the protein CASSPDRGHSYGYTF.